The 24 T cell receptor beta chains below come from one sample, sequenced in a study of blood T cell repertoires in COVID-19 (dated by TCRdb to the early 2020s). The library was produced with the immunoSEQ multiplex PCR assay. TCRdb retrieved this table from immuneACCESS and kept in-frame rearrangements only. Not all clones are present; in checked studies, unresolved V genes account for under half, and no reason is known for the remainder. Recorded for this sample are about 83,000 clones; about 85% of them occurred a single time. About 2.9% of the sample is taken by the ten largest. Sequenced input: peripheral blood. These receptors were collected from a woman aged 50 to 60 with active or convalescent COVID-19.

This clone came up once. The chain has TRBV20-1 and TRBJ1-5, with a weak D call TRBD1 (6 bases). This CDR3 comprises 14 residues. The germline gives CDR1 DFQATT, CDR2 SNEGSKA (reference sequence). V dropped 3 bases and J dropped 1 base, with 10 bases sitting between them. The CDR3 coding sequence is TGCAGTGCTAGTCGGGACACCAGCAATCAGCCCCAGCATTTT. Its translation: CSASRDTSNQPQHF.

The count of this clone is one. The rearrangement uses TRBV6-5 and TRBJ2-7; 7 positions match TRBD1. V dropped 2 bases and J dropped 5; count of bases not matched to a gene: 12. There are 16 residues in the CDR3. Germline CDR1 MNHEY, CDR2 SVGAGI. CDR3 in DNA: TGTGCCAGCAGTTACAGGGGGCGCAGATGGGATGACGAGCAGTACTTC. Protein: CASSYRGRRWDDEQYF.

CDR3 nucleotides: TGTGCCAGCAGTCTTCAGGGGGCATCGTACAATGAGCAGTTCTTC. Encoded protein: CASSLQGASYNEQFF. The chain joins TRBV6-2 or TRBV6-3 to TRBJ2-1; TRBD1 matches 8 bases. The V segment lost 5 bases and the J segment 4 bases; nucleotides outside the gene matches: 7. Germline CDR1 and CDR2: MNHEY and SVGEGT. This CDR3 region has 15 residues.

V and J are TRBV30 and TRBJ1-5; 7 bases match TRBD1. CDR3 length: 15 amino acids. Germline CDR1 GTSNPN, CDR2 SVGIG (reference sequence). Germline trimming cut 4 bases from V and 4 bases from J; bases unmatched to any gene: 10. The DNA for the CDR3 is TGTGCCTGGAATGGCGGAGGGGGCAGGAATCAGCCCCAGCATTTT. Encoded protein: CAWNGGGGRNQPQHF.

This chain connects TRBV12-5 to TRBJ2-5; 7 nucleotides line up with TRBD2. This CDR3 has 18 amino acids. The J segment lost 1 base and the V segment lost 0 bases, leaving 11 bases of the junction unmatched. Germline assignment: CDR1 LGHNT and CDR2 FRNRAP. CDR3 bases: TGTGCTAGTGGTTTGGTAGGGAGGCGGGGGAGCTTCCAAGAGACCCAGTACTTC. This encodes CASGLVGRRGSFQETQYF.

This rearrangement joins TRBV3-1 (or the pseudogene TRBV3-2) to TRBJ2-1; 8 bases are shared with TRBD2. The CDR3 extends over 17 amino acids. After removal of 0 bases from V and 8 bases from J, the junction contained 12 bases not matched to a gene. Germline lookup yields CDR1 LGHDT and CDR2 YNNKEL (reference sequence). The CDR3 coding sequence is TGTGCCAGCAGCCAAGAAGGGGTGATAGCGGGGTTGGATGAGCAGTTCTTC. Translating it yields CASSQEGVIAGLDEQFF.

CDR3 DNA: TGTGCCAGTAGTCAGCGACAGGGGATAGTGGAGACCCAGTACTTC. It encodes CASSQRQGIVETQYF. The rearrangement joins TRBV19 to TRBJ2-5; 8 bases line up with TRBD1. This CDR3 spans 15 amino acids. V lost 5 bases to trimming and J lost 5 bases; unmatched junction nucleotides: 10. Germline CDR1 and CDR2: LNHDA and SQIVND (reference sequence).

This chain connects TRBV6-1 to TRBJ2-3; 10 bases match TRBD2. Germline V lookup: CDR1 MNHNS, CDR2 SASEGT. The V gene end was trimmed by 2 bases and the J gene end by 2 bases; junction bases not matched to a gene: 4. This CDR3 has 16 residues. In nucleotides, the CDR3 is TGTGCCAGCAGTGAATCCGGACTAGCGGCCACAGATACGCAGTATTTT. The encoded protein is CASSESGLAATDTQYF.

Of note for this clone: A read error may produce the germline difference seen at one junction end. Additional DNA sequences in this sample encode the identical CDR3. The V gene is TRBV30, the J gene TRBJ2-7; possibly TRBD2 for D (6 bases). There are 15 residues in the CDR3. The germline V gene has CDR1 GTSNPN and CDR2 SVGIG (reference sequence). CDR3 sequence reads: CAWSVKSGLPYEQYF. In DNA, the CDR3 is TGTGCCTGGAGTGTAAAGTCGGGACTTCCCTACGAGCAGTATTTC.

This clone was counted once. J is TRBJ2-3 and V is TRBV11-2; D unclear. V lost 0 bases and J lost 2, with 6 bases in between. The CDR3 is 14 residues long. Per the germline V gene, CDR1 is SGHAT and CDR2 is FQNNGV. The CDR3 nucleotides are TGTGCCAGCAGCTTAGAGACACACACAGATACGCAGTATTTT. Its protein product is CASSLETHTDTQYF.

The chain has TRBV2 and TRBJ1-2; tentative D call: TRBD1 (6 bases). V lost 4 bases, J lost 2 bases, and 8 bases lay in between. The CDR3 is 13 residues long. CDR1 is SNHLY and CDR2 is FYNNEI in the germline V gene. The CDR3 region has the DNA TGTGCCAGCAGTGCGGACAGCAACTATGGCTACACCTTC. Protein: CASSADSNYGYTF.

The chain has TRBV4-2 and TRBJ1-6, with D perhaps TRBD1 (5 bases). This CDR3 spans 13 amino acids. Trimming shortened V by 8 bases and J by 14 bases, and 19 bases separated the two germline ends. CDR1 and CDR2 (germline): LGHNA, YNFKEQ. In DNA form, the CDR3 reads TGTGCCAGCTCCGGGACGGGGGATGGGGCCCTCCACTTT. It specifies CASSGTGDGALHF.

This clone appeared once. The rearrangement links TRBV7-2 to TRBJ1-2; 7 bases align to TRBD1. The V segment lost 6 bases and the J segment 3 bases; nucleotides outside the gene matches: 7. The CDR3 spans 14 residues. Germline lookup yields CDR1 SGHTA and CDR2 FQGNSA. For the CDR3, the DNA is TGTGCCAGCAGTCCACCTAGGGGGCACTATGGCTACACCTTC. Translating it yields CASSPPRGHYGYTF.

Only one count was recorded for this clone. The chain uses TRBV5-1 and TRBJ1-2, with D unresolved. The V and J ends lost 6 bases and 4 bases respectively, with 16 bases between them. Looked up from germline, CDR1 is SGHRS and CDR2 is YFSETQ. The CDR3 is 14 residues long. CDR3 protein: CASNEGWGLYGYTF. The CDR3 DNA is TGCGCCAGCAATGAGGGTTGGGGTCTCTATGGCTACACCTTC.

The chain employs TRBV7-2 and TRBJ1-2; no definite D call. The germline V and J ends were trimmed by 3 bases and 6 bases, with 11 bases remaining between them. The CDR3 is 13 residues long. Germline V CDR1 and CDR2: SGHTA, FQGNSA. This CDR3 reads CASSFGPGDGYTF. The CDR3 DNA reads as TGTGCCAGCAGCTTTGGCCCTGGAGATGGCTACACCTTC.

The rearrangement uses TRBV4-3 and TRBJ1-2, with D possibly being TRBD1 (5 bases). V was pared by 0 bases and J by 4 bases, with 12 bases between. Germline CDR1 is LGHNA and CDR2 is YSLEER. The CDR3 extends over 15 amino acids. The CDR3 DNA sequence: TGCGCCAGCAGCCAAGATTTACAGGCGTTCTATGGCTACACCTTC. Its protein is CASSQDLQAFYGYTF.

Here the CDR3 reads CASSFTGSYGYTF. CDR3 nucleotides: TGTGCCAGCAGCTTTACAGGGTCCTATGGCTACACCTTC. V usage is TRBV5-6 and J usage is TRBJ1-2; possible D gene TRBD1, 6 bases. V lost 2 bases, J lost 4 bases, and 9 bases lay in between. The CDR3 totals 13 residues. Germline loops: CDR1 SGHDT, CDR2 YYEEEE. The full variable domain, its missing parts supplied by reference TRBV5-6 and TRBJ1-2, is DAGVTQSPTHLIKTRGQQVTLRCSPKSGHDTVSWYQQALGQGPQFIFQYYEEEERQRGNFPDRFSGHQFPNYSSELNVNALLLGDSALYLCASSFTGSYGYTFGSGTRLTVV.

Remarks on this clone: A clone one base away is much larger, so this may be a read error. The rearrangement links TRBV27 to TRBJ1-1; D unclear. Trimming took off 2 bases at V and 1 base at J, with 5 bases between the two ends. The CDR3 consists of 13 residues. Germline V gene lookup returns CDR1 MNHEY and CDR2 SMNVEV (reference sequence). CDR3 residues: CASSLTANTEAFF. The CDR3 nucleotides are TGTGCCAGCAGTTTAACAGCGAACACTGAAGCTTTCTTT.

This clone was observed once. This chain links TRBV6-4 with TRBJ2-7, with 9 nucleotides matching TRBD1. CDR3 length equals 16 residues. CDR1 is MRHNA, CDR2 SNTAGT, per germline. V dropped 4 bases and J dropped 6; count of bases not matched to a gene: 13. The CDR3 spells CASSGMSGTGCGEQYF. CDR3 DNA: TGTGCCAGCAGTGGTATGTCCGGGACAGGGTGCGGCGAGCAGTACTTC.

V is TRBV30 and J is TRBJ1-1; no firm D call. Germline V gene data show CDR1 as GTSNPN and CDR2 as SVGIG (reference sequence). V lost 3 bases and J 1 base, leaving 6 bases between the germline ends. The CDR3 loop spans 12 amino acids. In DNA, the CDR3 is TGTGCCTGGAGGGCAGGGAACACTGAAGCTTTCTTT. It translates to CAWRAGNTEAFF.

This chain connects TRBV3-1 (or the pseudogene TRBV3-2) to TRBJ1-5, with TRBD1 matching 10 bases. The V and J ends lost 2 bases and 0 bases, in that order; junction bases with no gene match: 13. In germline, CDR1 is LGHDT, CDR2 YNNKEL (reference sequence). This CDR3 has 20 amino acids. CDR3 DNA sequence: TGTGCCAGCAGCCAATTCCAGGGGGACAGGGGATCGTATAGCAATCAGCCCCAGCATTTT. It encodes CASSQFQGDRGSYSNQPQHF.

The rearrangement links TRBV7-6 to TRBJ1-4; D call uncertain. The CDR3 runs 14 residues. V was clipped by 5 bases and J by 5 bases, with 12 bases between them. Germline V gives CDR1 SGHVS, CDR2 FNYEAQ. In DNA form, the CDR3 reads TGTGCCAGCAGCCTAAGAACCACGAATGAAAAACTGTTTTTT. Its protein is CASSLRTTNEKLFF.

J is TRBJ2-3 and V is TRBV5-4; D gene unclear. The V end lost 4 bases, the J end lost 5 bases, and 11 bases lay between the germline ends. Germline V gene lookup returns CDR1 SGHNT and CDR2 YYREEE (reference sequence). The CDR3 loop spans 13 amino acids. Here the CDR3 DNA reads TGTGCCAGCAGCCTGCCCCAGAAAGATACGCAGTATTTT. It is translated as CASSLPQKDTQYF.

The rearrangement joins TRBV2 to TRBJ1-6; D may be TRBD1 (6 bases). This CDR3 comprises 14 residues. CDR1 SNHLY and CDR2 FYNNEI come from the germline V gene. V dropped 6 bases and J dropped 10 bases, with 16 bases sitting between them. DNA of the CDR3: TGTGCCAGCAGAATGACAGGTTCGGAATCACCCCTCCACTTT. This encodes CASRMTGSESPLHF.